This T cell receptor (beta chain) was retrieved from a study of control samples from healthy donors and cancer patients. The repertoire was sequenced with immunoSEQ multiplex PCR; TCRdb's copy has only in-frame clones and lacks some. The table includes almost 90,000 clones, more than 70% detected once. The CDR3 consists of 14 residues. CDR1 and CDR2 from the germline V gene are LGHDT and YNNKEL (reference sequence). V lost 2 bases, J lost 4 bases, and 8 bases lay in between. The sample was blood. The V gene is TRBV3-1 (or the pseudogene TRBV3-2), the J gene TRBJ2-2; D remains unclear. The receptor comes from a middle-aged woman in good health. This CDR3 reads CASSQRHITGELFF. The CDR3 DNA sequence: TGTGCCAGCAGCCAAAGGCATATCACCGGGGAGCTGTTTTTT.